What follows describes a single T cell receptor (beta chain). The sample is drawn from a study of shared clonotypes between healthy human individuals. Overall study context: CD8 memory received one plate per donor, CD8 naive two, CD4 memory three and CD4 naive three.

The CDR3 extends over 11 amino acids. Germline values: CDR1 SGDLS, CDR2 YYNGEE. V dropped 1 base and J dropped 5 bases, with 0 bases sitting between them. A deep-level run was used for the assay. The data were produced by immunoSEQ multiplex PCR, yet TCRdb's version contains in-frame clones alone and is incomplete. This sample yields 630,000 or so clones, of which 98% are seen a single time; 0.25% to 0.35% belongs to the top ten. Selected positively for CCR7 and CD45RO-negative, naive CD8 cells excluded terminally differentiated effector memory CD45RA+ cells. This chain connects TRBV9 to TRBJ2-2; D is uncertain. This TCR came from a man aged 30-40 years in good health. Sequencing was performed on naive CD8+ T cells sorted from blood. CDR3 DNA sequence: TGTGCCAGCAGCGTAACCGGGGAGCTGTTTTTT. It codes for CASSVTGELFF.